The 7 T cell receptor beta chains below all came from one sample that was sequenced in a study of blood T cells in healthy people across ages. PCR was performed a second time for roughly 7 to 11 cycles using a sample-barcoded 5' primer and a J-beta primer mix. TCRdb used MiXCR to reprocess the 5' RACE reads, holding one entry per CDR3 protein. The sample holds about 290,000 distinct CDR3 sequences; around 27% are singletons and the top ten take 29%. The specimen was blood. These receptors were collected from a woman in her 70s in good health.

The chain couples TRBV15 to TRBJ1-2, with 10 bases that match TRBD1. Germline V gene data show CDR1 as LNHNV and CDR2 as YYDKDF (reference sequence). J lost 6 bases, V lost 4 bases, and 17 bases had no gene match. The CDR3 runs 18 residues. In DNA, the CDR3 is TGTGCCACCAGCAAATCCGGGACAGGGGCCCGTTCCTCGCATGGCTACACCTTC. Amino acids: CATSKSGTGARSSHGYTF.

This clonotype was picked up many times. J is TRBJ1-5 and V is TRBV10-3; 10 bases fit TRBD1. V gave up 7 bases and J gave up 4 bases; unmatched junction bases: 7. The germline gives CDR1 ENHRY, CDR2 SYGVKD. The length of the CDR3 is 15 residues. The CDR3 sequence is CAIKPGTGVNQPQHF. The DNA for the CDR3 is TGTGCCATCAAACCGGGGACAGGGGTTAATCAGCCCCAGCATTTT.

This rearrangement joins TRBV20-1 to TRBJ2-3; D is perhaps TRBD1 (6 bases). The CDR3 covers 15 residues. Germline V CDR1 and CDR2: DFQATT, SNEGSKA (reference sequence). V was shortened by 6 bases and J by 2 bases, with 18 bases between the two germline ends. The CDR3 reads CSARIGGMVTDTQYF. The DNA for the CDR3 is TGCAGTGCAAGAATAGGGGGAATGGTCACAGATACGCAGTATTTT.

The chain employs TRBV6-1 and TRBJ1-1, with a tentative D call TRBD1 (6 bases). This CDR3 is built from 14 residues. V was clipped by 3 bases and J by 7 bases, with 15 bases between them. CDR1 is MNHNS and CDR2 is SASEGT in the germline V gene. CDR3 in DNA: TGTGCCAGCAGTGATCAGGGGAGTTTGAATGAAGCTTTCTTT. As protein: CASSDQGSLNEAFF.

The chain combines TRBV24-1 with TRBJ2-2, with a tentative D call TRBD1 (6 bases). The germline V and J ends were trimmed by 4 bases and 0 bases, with 11 bases remaining between them. The CDR3 spans 16 residues. Germline V CDR1 and CDR2: KGHDR, SFDVKD. The CDR3 is CATSEPTGSNTGELFF. In DNA, the CDR3 is TGTGCCACCAGTGAACCGACAGGATCGAACACCGGGGAGCTGTTTTTT.

The chain is built from TRBV29-1 and TRBJ1-2; the match to TRBD1 covers 8 bases. Germline CDR1 SQVTM, CDR2 ANQGSEA. Unmatched junction bases numbered 6, after V lost 6 bases and J lost 3 bases. The CDR3 is 13 residues long. The CDR3 DNA reads TGCAGCGTCGACCGGACAGGGTACTATGGCTACACCTTC. It translates to CSVDRTGYYGYTF.

This clonotype was seen only a few times. The V gene is TRBV7-9, the J gene TRBJ1-2; 10 positions match TRBD1. J gave up 6 bases and V 5 bases, and 3 bases lay outside the gene matches. Per germline, CDR1 SEHNR and CDR2 FQNEAQ (reference sequence). This CDR3 has 13 residues. CDR3 nucleotides: TGTGCCAGCAGCCTGACAGGGGGCAATGGCTACACCTTC. It is translated as CASSLTGGNGYTF.